Listed below are T cell receptor beta chains from one sample, sequenced in a study of identical twins. Via MiXCR, TCRdb re-called the 5' RACE reads, giving one row per CDR3 protein. The sample records 520,000 or so distinct CDR3 sequences, roughly a fifth being singletons. These sequences were also reported in another study, on T cells expressing NK-cell markers.

Sequenced material: CD4+ T cells sorted from blood. Receptors originate from a woman aged 18 to 35 in good health. The CDR3 runs from the conserved cysteine through the conserved F or W. D genes are given only for firm matches. Some rows have no size entry. The others give once, few or many, or a class for an expanded clone.

v_gene: TRBV7-2; abundance: .; len: 14; d_gene: TRBD1; j_gene: TRBJ2-7; CDR3aa: CASSSPGTGREQYF; CDR3nt: TGTGCCAGCAGCTCTCCCGGGACAGGGCGTGAGCAGTACTTC
v_gene: TRBV6-1; abundance: few; len: 13; d_gene: .; j_gene: TRBJ1-5; CDR3aa: CASSSYSNQPQHF; CDR3nt: TGTGCCAGCAGCAGCTATAGCAATCAGCCCCAGCATTTT
v_gene: TRBV3-1; abundance: few; len: 17; d_gene: TRBD1; j_gene: TRBJ2-1; CDR3aa: CASSQITPGQGANEQFF; CDR3nt: TGTGCCAGCAGCCAAATAACCCCGGGACAGGGGGCGAATGAGCAGTTCTTC
v_gene: TRBV5-1; abundance: .; len: 15; d_gene: TRBD2; j_gene: TRBJ2-3; CDR3aa: CASSPLGGRGDTQYF; CDR3nt: TGCGCCAGCAGCCCGCTGGGAGGGCGGGGGGATACGCAGTATTTT
v_gene: TRBV20-1; abundance: few; len: 13; d_gene: .; j_gene: TRBJ1-2; CDR3aa: CSAREDGFYGYTF; CDR3nt: TGCAGTGCTAGAGAAGACGGATTCTATGGCTACACCTTC
v_gene: TRBV3-1; abundance: .; len: 16; d_gene: .; j_gene: TRBJ2-7; CDR3aa: CASSLSGAGFFLEQYF; CDR3nt: TGTGCCAGCAGCCTAAGTGGGGCAGGTTTTTTCCTGGAGCAGTACTTC
v_gene: TRBV24-1; abundance: .; len: 11; d_gene: .; j_gene: TRBJ1-2; CDR3aa: CATSERGLRTF; CDR3nt: TGTGCCACCAGTGAGAGGGGTCTCCGCACCTTC
v_gene: TRBV27; abundance: many; len: 15; d_gene: .; j_gene: TRBJ2-3; CDR3aa: CASSLLPSGFYTQYF; CDR3nt: TGTGCCAGCAGTTTACTCCCGAGTGGGTTTTATACGCAGTATTTT
v_gene: TRBV20-1; abundance: .; len: 18; d_gene: TRBD2; j_gene: TRBJ2-2; CDR3aa: CSAPDTSHSGGGTGELFF; CDR3nt: TGCAGTGCTCCTGATACCAGCCATAGCGGGGGCGGCACCGGGGAGCTGTTTTTT
v_gene: TRBV12-3/TRBV12-4; abundance: .; len: 13; d_gene: .; j_gene: TRBJ2-7; CDR3aa: CASSFESRREQYF; CDR3nt: TGTGCCAGCAGTTTCGAGTCCCGGAGGGAGCAGTACTTC
v_gene: TRBV6-1; abundance: .; len: 13; d_gene: .; j_gene: TRBJ2-3; CDR3aa: CAAAVVGTDTQYF; CDR3nt: TGTGCAGCAGCGGTAGTAGGCACAGATACGCAGTATTTT
v_gene: TRBV7-3; abundance: .; len: 15; d_gene: TRBD1; j_gene: TRBJ2-3; CDR3aa: CASSHSGTGTDTQYF; CDR3nt: TGTGCCAGCAGCCACTCCGGGACAGGGACAGATACGCAGTATTTT
v_gene: TRBV7-2; abundance: .; len: 13; d_gene: .; j_gene: TRBJ2-3; CDR3aa: CASSLTSSDTQYF; CDR3nt: TGTGCCAGCAGCTTAACCTCGTCGGATACGCAGTATTTT
v_gene: TRBV20-1; abundance: .; len: 13; d_gene: .; j_gene: TRBJ2-7; CDR3aa: CSAWDPVNYEQYF; CDR3nt: TGCAGTGCTTGGGACCCGGTGAATTACGAGCAGTACTTC
v_gene: TRBV4-3; abundance: few; len: 15; d_gene: .; j_gene: TRBJ1-1; CDR3aa: CASSQEWGFGTEAFF; CDR3nt: TGCGCCAGCAGCCAAGAGTGGGGTTTCGGCACTGAAGCTTTCTTT
v_gene: TRBV18; abundance: many; len: 12; d_gene: .; j_gene: TRBJ2-5; CDR3aa: CASSPGEETQYF; CDR3nt: TGTGCCAGCTCACCGGGGGAGGAGACCCAGTACTTC
v_gene: TRBV6-1; abundance: .; len: 14; d_gene: .; j_gene: TRBJ1-1; CDR3aa: CASSVNRARTEAFF; CDR3nt: TGTGCCAGCAGTGTAAACAGGGCCAGGACTGAAGCTTTCTTT
v_gene: TRBV30; abundance: .; len: 13; d_gene: .; j_gene: TRBJ2-1; CDR3aa: CAWQTGSNNEQFF; CDR3nt: TGTGCCTGGCAGACGGGCAGCAACAATGAGCAGTTCTTC
v_gene: TRBV4-3; abundance: .; len: 15; d_gene: TRBD2; j_gene: TRBJ2-1; CDR3aa: CASSQEGLVSNEQFF; CDR3nt: TGCGCCAGCAGCCAAGAGGGACTAGTCTCCAATGAGCAGTTCTTC
v_gene: TRBV5-5; abundance: few; len: 14; d_gene: TRBD2; j_gene: TRBJ2-4; CDR3aa: CASSLGGGRNIQYF; CDR3nt: TGTGCCAGCAGCTTGGGGGGGGGGAGAAACATTCAGTACTTC
v_gene: TRBV15; abundance: .; len: 16; d_gene: .; j_gene: TRBJ1-6; CDR3aa: CATSRGWGKENSPLHF; CDR3nt: TGTGCCACCAGCAGAGGTTGGGGAAAAGAGAATTCACCCCTCCACTTT
v_gene: TRBV20-1; abundance: .; len: 12; d_gene: TRBD1; j_gene: TRBJ2-7; CDR3aa: CSAWDSGKEQYF; CDR3nt: TGCAGTGCGTGGGACAGTGGTAAAGAGCAGTACTTC
v_gene: TRBV6-1; abundance: few; len: 14; d_gene: .; j_gene: TRBJ1-1; CDR3aa: CASSRGTPNTEAFF; CDR3nt: TGTGCCAGCAGCCGGGGGACTCCGAACACTGAAGCTTTCTTT
v_gene: TRBV9; abundance: few; len: 15; d_gene: .; j_gene: TRBJ1-2; CDR3aa: CASSASPSPNYGYTF; CDR3nt: TGTGCCAGCAGCGCCTCACCGAGCCCCAACTATGGCTACACCTTC
v_gene: TRBV20-1; abundance: few; len: 14; d_gene: .; j_gene: TRBJ1-1; CDR3aa: CSARVGGMKTEAFF; CDR3nt: TGCAGTGCTAGAGTCGGGGGAATGAAGACTGAAGCTTTCTTT
v_gene: TRBV5-1; abundance: .; len: 14; d_gene: TRBD1; j_gene: TRBJ1-1; CDR3aa: CASSRGQRIAEAFF; CDR3nt: TGCGCCAGCAGCCGGGGACAGAGGATCGCTGAAGCTTTCTTT
v_gene: TRBV7-3; abundance: few; len: 15; d_gene: .; j_gene: TRBJ2-1; CDR3aa: CASSSGWGARFEQFF; CDR3nt: TGTGCCAGCAGCAGCGGGTGGGGGGCACGATTTGAGCAGTTCTTC
v_gene: TRBV27; abundance: .; len: 15; d_gene: .; j_gene: TRBJ2-5; CDR3aa: CASSLWAGGGETQYF; CDR3nt: TGTGCCAGCAGTTTATGGGCGGGCGGTGGTGAGACCCAGTACTTC
v_gene: TRBV11-2; abundance: .; len: 15; d_gene: .; j_gene: TRBJ2-4; CDR3aa: CASSLAPRPENIQYF; CDR3nt: TGTGCCAGCAGCTTAGCCCCACGCCCGGAAAACATTCAGTACTTC
v_gene: TRBV12-3/TRBV12-4; abundance: .; len: 14; d_gene: .; j_gene: TRBJ1-5; CDR3aa: CASSFVQGWQPQHF; CDR3nt: TGTGCCAGCAGTTTTGTACAGGGTTGGCAGCCCCAGCATTTT
v_gene: TRBV20-1; abundance: few; len: 13; d_gene: .; j_gene: TRBJ2-1; CDR3aa: CSARGGSNNEQFF; CDR3nt: TGCAGTGCTAGAGGGGGTTCTAACAATGAGCAGTTCTTC
v_gene: TRBV9; abundance: .; len: 14; d_gene: .; j_gene: TRBJ2-1; CDR3aa: CASSVSLAHYEQFF; CDR3nt: TGTGCCAGCAGCGTATCACTAGCACACTATGAGCAGTTCTTC
v_gene: TRBV18; abundance: .; len: 13; d_gene: .; j_gene: TRBJ2-7; CDR3aa: CASSTGRFYEQYF; CDR3nt: TGTGCCAGCTCAACAGGACGGTTCTACGAGCAGTACTTC